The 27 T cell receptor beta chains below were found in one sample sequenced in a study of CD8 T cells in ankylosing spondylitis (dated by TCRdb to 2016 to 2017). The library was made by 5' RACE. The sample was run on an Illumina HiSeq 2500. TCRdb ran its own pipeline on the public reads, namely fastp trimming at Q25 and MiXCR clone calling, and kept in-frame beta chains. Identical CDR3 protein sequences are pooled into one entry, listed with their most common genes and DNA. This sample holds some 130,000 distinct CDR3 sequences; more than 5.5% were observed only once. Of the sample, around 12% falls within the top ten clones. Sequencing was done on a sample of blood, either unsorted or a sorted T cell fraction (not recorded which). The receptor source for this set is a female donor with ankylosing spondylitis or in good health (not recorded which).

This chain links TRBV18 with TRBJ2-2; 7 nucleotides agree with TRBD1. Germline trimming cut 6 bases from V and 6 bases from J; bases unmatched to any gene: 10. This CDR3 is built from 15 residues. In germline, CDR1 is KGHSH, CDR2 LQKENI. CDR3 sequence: CASSLHGQGAGELFF. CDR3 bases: TGTGCCAGCTCTCTTCACGGTCAGGGGGCCGGGGAGCTGTTTTTT.

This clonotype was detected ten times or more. CDR3 region: CASSPIAGAQETQYF. The CDR3 DNA is TGCGCCAGCAGCCCAATAGCGGGGGCCCAAGAGACCCAGTACTTC. V and J are TRBV5-1 and TRBJ2-5; 9 nucleotides agree with TRBD2. V lost 4 bases to trimming and J lost 1 base; unmatched junction nucleotides: 5. Germline V gives CDR1 SGHRS, CDR2 YFSETQ. The CDR3 consists of 15 residues.

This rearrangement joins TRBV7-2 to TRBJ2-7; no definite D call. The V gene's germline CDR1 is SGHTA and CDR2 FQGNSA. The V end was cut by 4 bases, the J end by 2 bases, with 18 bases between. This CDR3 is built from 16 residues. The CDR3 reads CASSWTSGTLAYEQYF. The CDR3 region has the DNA TGTGCCAGCAGCTGGACGTCAGGAACGTTAGCCTACGAGCAGTACTTC.

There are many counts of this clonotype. Here the CDR3 reads CASSRGGGNQPQHF. Written as DNA, the CDR3 is TGTGCCAGCAGTCGAGGGGGCGGTAATCAGCCCCAGCATTTT. V is TRBV28 and J is TRBJ1-5; 7 positions match TRBD1. CDR1 is MDHEN, CDR2 SYDVKM, per germline. After removal of 5 bases from V and 4 bases from J, the junction contained 5 bases not matched to a gene. This CDR3 spans 14 amino acids.

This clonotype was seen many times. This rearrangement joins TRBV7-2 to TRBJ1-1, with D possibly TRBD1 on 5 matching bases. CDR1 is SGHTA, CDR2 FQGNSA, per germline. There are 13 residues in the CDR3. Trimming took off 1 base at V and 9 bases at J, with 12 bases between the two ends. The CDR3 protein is CASSLGGGRKAFF. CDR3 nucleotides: TGTGCCAGCAGCTTAGGTGGGGGACGGAAAGCTTTCTTT.

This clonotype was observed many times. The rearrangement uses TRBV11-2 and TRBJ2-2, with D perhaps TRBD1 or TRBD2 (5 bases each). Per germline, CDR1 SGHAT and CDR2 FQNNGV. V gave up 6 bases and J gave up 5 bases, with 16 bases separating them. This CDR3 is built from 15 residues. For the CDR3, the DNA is TGTGCCAGCAGACAACCAGGGCGGAGGACCGGGGAGCTGTTTTTT. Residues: CASRQPGRRTGELFF. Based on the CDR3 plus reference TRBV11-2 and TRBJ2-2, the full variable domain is EAGVAQSPRYKIIEKRQSVAFWCNPISGHATLYWYQQILGQGPKLLIQFQNNGVVDDSQLPKDRFSAERLKGVDSTLKIQPAKLEDSAVYLCASRQPGRRTGELFFGEGSRLTVL.

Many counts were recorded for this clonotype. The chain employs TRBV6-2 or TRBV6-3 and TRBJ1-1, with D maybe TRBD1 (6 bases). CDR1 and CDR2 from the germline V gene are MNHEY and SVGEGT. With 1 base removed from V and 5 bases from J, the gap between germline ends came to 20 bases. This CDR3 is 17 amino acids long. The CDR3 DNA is TGTGCCAGCAGTTACTACGAAACAGGGAGGTCATGGACTGAAGCTTTCTTT. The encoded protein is CASSYYETGRSWTEAFF.

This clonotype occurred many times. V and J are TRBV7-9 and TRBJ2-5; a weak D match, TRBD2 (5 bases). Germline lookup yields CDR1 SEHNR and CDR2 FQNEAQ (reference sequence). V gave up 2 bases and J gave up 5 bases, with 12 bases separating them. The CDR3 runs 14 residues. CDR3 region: CASSLSNRGETQYF. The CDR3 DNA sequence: TGTGCCAGCAGCTTATCCAACAGAGGGGAGACCCAGTACTTC.

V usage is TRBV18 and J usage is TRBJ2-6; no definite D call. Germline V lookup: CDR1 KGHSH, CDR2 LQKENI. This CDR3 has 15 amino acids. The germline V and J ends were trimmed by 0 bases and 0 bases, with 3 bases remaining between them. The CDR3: CASSPPSSGANVLTF. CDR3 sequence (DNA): TGTGCCAGCTCACCACCTAGCTCTGGGGCCAACGTCCTGACTTTC.

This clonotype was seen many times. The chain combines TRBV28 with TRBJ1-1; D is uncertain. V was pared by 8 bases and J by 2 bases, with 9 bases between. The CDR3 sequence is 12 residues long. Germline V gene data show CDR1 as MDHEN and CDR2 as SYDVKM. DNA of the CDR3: TGTGCCAGCCGGGTCTCCAACACTGAAGCTTTCTTT. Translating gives CASRVSNTEAFF.

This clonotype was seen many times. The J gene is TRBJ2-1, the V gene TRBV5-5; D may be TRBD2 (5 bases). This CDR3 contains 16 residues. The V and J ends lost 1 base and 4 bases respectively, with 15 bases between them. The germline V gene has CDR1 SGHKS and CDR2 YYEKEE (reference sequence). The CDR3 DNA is TGTGCCAGCAGCTTGTTAGCTGGGAGTGAATACAATGAGCAGTTCTTC. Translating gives CASSLLAGSEYNEQFF. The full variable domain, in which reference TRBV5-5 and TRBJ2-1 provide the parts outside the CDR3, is DAGVTQSPTHLIKTRGQQVTLRCSPISGHKSVSWYQQVLGQGPQFIFQYYEKEERGRGNFPDRFSARQFPNYSSELNVNALLLGDSALYLCASSLLAGSEYNEQFFGPGTRLTVL.

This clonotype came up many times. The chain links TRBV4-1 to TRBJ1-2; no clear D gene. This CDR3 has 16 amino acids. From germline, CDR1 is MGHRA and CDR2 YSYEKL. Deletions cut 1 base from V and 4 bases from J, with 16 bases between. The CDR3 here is CASSQGNLAEIYGYTF. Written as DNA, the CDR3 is TGCGCCAGCAGCCAAGGGAATCTGGCAGAAATCTATGGCTACACCTTC.

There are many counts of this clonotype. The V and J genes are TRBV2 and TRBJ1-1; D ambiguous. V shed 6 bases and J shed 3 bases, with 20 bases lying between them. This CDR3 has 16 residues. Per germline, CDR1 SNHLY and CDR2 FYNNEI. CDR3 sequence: CASRGPVGIHYTEAFF. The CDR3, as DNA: TGTGCCAGCAGAGGGCCGGTTGGGATACACTACACTGAAGCTTTCTTT.

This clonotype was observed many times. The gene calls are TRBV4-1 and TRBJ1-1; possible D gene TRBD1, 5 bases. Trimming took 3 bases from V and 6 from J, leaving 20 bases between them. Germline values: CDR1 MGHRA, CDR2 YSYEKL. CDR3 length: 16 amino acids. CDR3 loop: CASSQGRGENWSEAFF. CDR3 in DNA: TGCGCCAGCAGCCAGGGACGCGGGGAAAATTGGTCTGAAGCTTTCTTT.

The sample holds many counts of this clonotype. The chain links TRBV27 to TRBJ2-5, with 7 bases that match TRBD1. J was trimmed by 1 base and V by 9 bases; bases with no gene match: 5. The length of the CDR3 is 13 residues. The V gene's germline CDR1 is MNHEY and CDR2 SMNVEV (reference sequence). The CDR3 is CASRDSFQETQYF. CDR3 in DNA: TGTGCCAGTCGGGACAGCTTCCAAGAGACCCAGTACTTC.

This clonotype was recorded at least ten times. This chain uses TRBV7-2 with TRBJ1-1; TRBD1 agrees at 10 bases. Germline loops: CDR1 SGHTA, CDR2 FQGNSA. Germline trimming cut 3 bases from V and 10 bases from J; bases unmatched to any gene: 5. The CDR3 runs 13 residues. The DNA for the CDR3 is TGTGCCAGCAGCTTTGACAGGGGGCGGGGAGCTTTCTTT. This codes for CASSFDRGRGAFF.

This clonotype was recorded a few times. This CDR3 is CASSLHLGVEAFF. The DNA for the CDR3 is TGCGCCAGCAGCTTACACCTTGGAGTTGAAGCTTTCTTT. The genes are TRBV5-1 and TRBJ1-1; D not certain. CDR3 length: 13 amino acids. Germline lookup yields CDR1 SGHRS and CDR2 YFSETQ. V was pared by 2 bases and J by 7 bases, with 12 bases between.

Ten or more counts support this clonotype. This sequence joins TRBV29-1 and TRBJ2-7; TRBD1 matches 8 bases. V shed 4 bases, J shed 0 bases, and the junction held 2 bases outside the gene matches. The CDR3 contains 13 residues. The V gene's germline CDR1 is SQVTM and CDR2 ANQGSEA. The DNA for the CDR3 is TGCAGCGTTGCAGGACAGGGCTCCTACGAGCAGTACTTC. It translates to CSVAGQGSYEQYF.

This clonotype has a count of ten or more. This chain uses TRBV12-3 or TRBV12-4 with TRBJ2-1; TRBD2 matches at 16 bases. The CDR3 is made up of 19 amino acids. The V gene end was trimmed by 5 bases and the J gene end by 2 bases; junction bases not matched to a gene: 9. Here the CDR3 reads CASSVPGLAGGLTYNEQFF. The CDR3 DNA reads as TGTGCCAGCAGTGTCCCGGGACTAGCGGGGGGGCTAACCTACAATGAGCAGTTCTTC.

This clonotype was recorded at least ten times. For the CDR3, the DNA is TGTGCCAGCAGCTTACAAGGACCGGGGAATGAGCAGTTCTTC. This sequence encodes CASSLQGPGNEQFF. This chain connects TRBV7-6 to TRBJ2-1; D perhaps matches TRBD2 (5 bases). Trimming shortened V by 2 bases and J by 7 bases, and 12 bases separated the two germline ends. Germline V gives CDR1 SGHVS, CDR2 FNYEAQ. This CDR3 contains 14 residues.

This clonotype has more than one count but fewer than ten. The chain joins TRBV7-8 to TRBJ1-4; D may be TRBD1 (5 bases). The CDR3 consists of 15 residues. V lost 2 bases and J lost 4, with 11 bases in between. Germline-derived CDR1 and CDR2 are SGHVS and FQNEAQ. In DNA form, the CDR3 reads TGTGCCAGCAGCTTATTATCAGGGTATAATGAAAAACTGTTTTTT. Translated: CASSLLSGYNEKLFF.

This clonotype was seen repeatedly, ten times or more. The CDR3 sequence: CASSQDRGSGELFF. CDR3 DNA: TGTGCCAGCAGCCAAGACAGGGGTTCCGGGGAGCTGTTTTTT. This chain links TRBV14 with TRBJ2-2, with TRBD1 as a possible D gene (6 bases). V gave up 0 bases and J gave up 6 bases, with 8 bases separating them. Germline V gives CDR1 SGHDN, CDR2 FVKESK. The CDR3 runs 14 residues.

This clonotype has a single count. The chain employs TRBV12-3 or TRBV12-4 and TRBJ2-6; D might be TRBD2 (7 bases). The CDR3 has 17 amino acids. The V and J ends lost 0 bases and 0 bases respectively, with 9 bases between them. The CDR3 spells CASSLAGGASGANVLTF. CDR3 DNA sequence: TGTGCCAGCAGTTTAGCTGGGGGGGCCTCTGGGGCCAACGTCCTGACTTTC.

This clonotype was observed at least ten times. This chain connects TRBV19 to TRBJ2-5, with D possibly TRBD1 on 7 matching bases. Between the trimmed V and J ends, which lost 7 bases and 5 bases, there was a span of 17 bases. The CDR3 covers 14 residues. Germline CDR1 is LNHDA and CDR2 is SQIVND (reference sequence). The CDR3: CASKGGTESETQYF. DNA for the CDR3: TGTGCCAGTAAGGGCGGGACAGAGTCGGAGACCCAGTACTTC.

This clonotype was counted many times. The CDR3 region has the DNA TGTGCCAGCAGTTACTCGGCCGGATCCGGGGAGCTGTTTTTT. It translates to CASSYSAGSGELFF. V and J are TRBV6-5 and TRBJ2-2; D not certain. Germline V CDR1 and CDR2: MNHEY, SVGAGI. The ends were cut back, 0 bases at V and 6 bases at J, with 8 bases in the middle. CDR3 size: 14 residues.

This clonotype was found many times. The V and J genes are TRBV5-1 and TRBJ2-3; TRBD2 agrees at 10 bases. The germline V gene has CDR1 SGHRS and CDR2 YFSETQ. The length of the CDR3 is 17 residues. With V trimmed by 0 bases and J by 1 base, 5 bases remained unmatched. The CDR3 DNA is TGCGCCAGCAGCTTGGGTCCCCTAGCGGGGGGCACAGATACGCAGTATTTT. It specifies CASSLGPLAGGTDTQYF.

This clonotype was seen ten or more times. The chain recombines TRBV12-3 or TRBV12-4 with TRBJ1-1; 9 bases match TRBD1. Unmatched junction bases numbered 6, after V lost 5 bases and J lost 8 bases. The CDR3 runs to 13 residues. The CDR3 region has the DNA TGTGCCAGCAGTCCCGGGACAGGGCTAGAAGCTTTCTTT. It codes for CASSPGTGLEAFF.